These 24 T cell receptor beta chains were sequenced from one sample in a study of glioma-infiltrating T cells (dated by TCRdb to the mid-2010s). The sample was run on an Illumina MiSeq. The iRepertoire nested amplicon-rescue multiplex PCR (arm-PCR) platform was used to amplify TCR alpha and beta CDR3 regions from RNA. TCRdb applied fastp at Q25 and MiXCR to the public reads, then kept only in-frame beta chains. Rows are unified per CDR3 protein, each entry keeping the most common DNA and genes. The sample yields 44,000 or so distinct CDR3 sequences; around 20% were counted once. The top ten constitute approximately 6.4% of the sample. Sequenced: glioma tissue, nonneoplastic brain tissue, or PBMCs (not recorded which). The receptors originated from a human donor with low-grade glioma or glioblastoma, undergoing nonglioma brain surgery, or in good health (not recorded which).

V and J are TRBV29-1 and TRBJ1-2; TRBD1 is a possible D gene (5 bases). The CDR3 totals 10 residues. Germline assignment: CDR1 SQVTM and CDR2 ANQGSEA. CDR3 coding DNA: TGCAGTGTAAGAGGGGATGGCTACACCTTC. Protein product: CSVRGDGYTF.

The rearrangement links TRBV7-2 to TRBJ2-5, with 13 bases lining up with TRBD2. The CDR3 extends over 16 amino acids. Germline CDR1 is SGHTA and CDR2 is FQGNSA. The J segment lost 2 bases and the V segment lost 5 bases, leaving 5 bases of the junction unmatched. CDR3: CASSIQLAGGQETQYF. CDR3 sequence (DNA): TGTGCCAGCAGCATACAACTAGCGGGGGGGCAAGAGACCCAGTACTTC.

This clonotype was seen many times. The CDR3 sequence is CASSSTKTLTSGGPVDTQYF. The DNA of the CDR3 is TGTGCCAGCAGCTCAACAAAGACATTGACTAGCGGGGGGCCCGTGGATACGCAGTATTTT. The chain carries TRBV7-9 and TRBJ2-3; 13 bases are a match to TRBD2. Germline CDR1 is SEHNR and CDR2 is FQNEAQ (reference sequence). V trimming: 4 bases; J trimming: 6 bases; junction bases outside the gene matches: 19. CDR3 length: 20 residues.

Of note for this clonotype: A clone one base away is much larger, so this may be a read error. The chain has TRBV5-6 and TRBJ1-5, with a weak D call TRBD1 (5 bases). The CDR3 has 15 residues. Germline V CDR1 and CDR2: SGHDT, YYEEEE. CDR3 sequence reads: CASSLARGSNQSQHF. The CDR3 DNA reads TGTGCCAGCAGCTTAGCGAGGGGTAGCAATCAGTCCCAGCATTTT.

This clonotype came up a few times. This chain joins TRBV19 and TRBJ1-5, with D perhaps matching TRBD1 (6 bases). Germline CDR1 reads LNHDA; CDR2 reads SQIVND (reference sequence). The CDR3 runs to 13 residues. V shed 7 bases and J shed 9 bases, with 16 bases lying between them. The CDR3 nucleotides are TGTGCCAGTAACCCGACAGGTTCCAGGCCCCAGCATTTT. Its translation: CASNPTGSRPQHF.

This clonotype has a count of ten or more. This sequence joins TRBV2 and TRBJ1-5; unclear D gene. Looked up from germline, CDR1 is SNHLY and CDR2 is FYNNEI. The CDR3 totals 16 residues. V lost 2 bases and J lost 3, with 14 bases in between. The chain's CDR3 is CASSEKASGDNQPQHF. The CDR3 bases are TGTGCCAGCAGTGAAAAGGCTTCGGGAGACAATCAGCCCCAGCATTTT.

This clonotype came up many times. CDR3 DNA: TGTGCCAGCAGCCACGGACGGGCGGCCTACGAGCAGTACTTC. Residues: CASSHGRAAYEQYF. The genes are TRBV7-9 and TRBJ2-7, with D hard to call. The CDR3 extends over 14 amino acids. V was cut by 5 bases and J by 2 bases, with 13 bases left in between. Germline assignment: CDR1 SEHNR and CDR2 FQNEAQ (reference sequence).

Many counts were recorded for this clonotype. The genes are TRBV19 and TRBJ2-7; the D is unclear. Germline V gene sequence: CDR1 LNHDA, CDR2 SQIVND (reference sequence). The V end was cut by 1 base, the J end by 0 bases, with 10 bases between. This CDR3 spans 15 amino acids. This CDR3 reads CASSIGVASSYEQYF. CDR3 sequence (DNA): TGTGCCAGTAGTATAGGCGTCGCCTCCTCCTACGAGCAGTACTTC.

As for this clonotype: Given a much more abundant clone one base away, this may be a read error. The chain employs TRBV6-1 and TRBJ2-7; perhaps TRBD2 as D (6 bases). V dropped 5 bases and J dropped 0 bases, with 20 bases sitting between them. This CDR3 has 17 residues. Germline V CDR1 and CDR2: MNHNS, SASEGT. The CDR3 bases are TGTGCCAGCAGTCCTAGCCCGGGGACTCTAGGCTCCTACGAGCAGTACTTC. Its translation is CASSPSPGTLGSYEQYF.

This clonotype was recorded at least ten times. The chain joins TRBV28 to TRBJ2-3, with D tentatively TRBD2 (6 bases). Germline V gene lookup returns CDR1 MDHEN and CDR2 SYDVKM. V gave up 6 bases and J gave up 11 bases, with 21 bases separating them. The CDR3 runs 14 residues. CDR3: CASSSPSGAGGQYF. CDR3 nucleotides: TGTGCCAGCAGCTCTCCGTCGGGAGCCGGTGGGCAGTATTTT.

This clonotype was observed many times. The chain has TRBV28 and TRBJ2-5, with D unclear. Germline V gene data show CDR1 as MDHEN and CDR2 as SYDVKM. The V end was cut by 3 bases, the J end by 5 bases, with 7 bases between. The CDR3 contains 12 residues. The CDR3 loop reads CASSFRLETQYF. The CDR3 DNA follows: TGTGCCAGCAGTTTCCGGCTGGAGACCCAGTACTTC.

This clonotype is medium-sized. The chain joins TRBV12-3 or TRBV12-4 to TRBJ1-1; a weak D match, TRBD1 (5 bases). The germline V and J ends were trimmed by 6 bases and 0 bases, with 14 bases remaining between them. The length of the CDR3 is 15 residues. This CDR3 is CASSRLGTMNTEAFF. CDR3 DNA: TGTGCCAGCAGCAGACTGGGGACCATGAACACTGAAGCTTTCTTT.

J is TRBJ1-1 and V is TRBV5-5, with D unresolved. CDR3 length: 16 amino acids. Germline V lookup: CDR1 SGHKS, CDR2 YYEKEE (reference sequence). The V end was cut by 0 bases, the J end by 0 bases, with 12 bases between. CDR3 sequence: CASSLEYGQLNTEAFF. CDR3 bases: TGTGCCAGCAGCTTGGAATATGGCCAGTTGAACACTGAAGCTTTCTTT.

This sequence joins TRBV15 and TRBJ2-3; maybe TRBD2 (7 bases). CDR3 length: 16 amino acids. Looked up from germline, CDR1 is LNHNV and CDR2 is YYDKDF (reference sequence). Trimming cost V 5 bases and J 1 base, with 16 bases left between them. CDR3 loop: CATSRSPGGRTDTQYF. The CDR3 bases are TGTGCCACCAGCCGATCTCCGGGGGGCCGCACAGATACGCAGTATTTT.

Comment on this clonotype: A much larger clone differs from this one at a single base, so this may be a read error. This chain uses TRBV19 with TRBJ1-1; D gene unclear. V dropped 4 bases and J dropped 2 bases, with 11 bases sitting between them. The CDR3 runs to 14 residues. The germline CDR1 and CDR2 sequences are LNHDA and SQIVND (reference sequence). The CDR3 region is CASSRVVINTEAFF. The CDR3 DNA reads TGTGCCAGTAGTAGGGTCGTCATAAACACTGAAGCTTTCTTT.

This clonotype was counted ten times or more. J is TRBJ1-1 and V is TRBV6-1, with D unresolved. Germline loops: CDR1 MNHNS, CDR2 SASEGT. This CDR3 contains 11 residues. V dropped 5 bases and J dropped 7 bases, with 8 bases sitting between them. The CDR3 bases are TGTGCCAGCAGTTCATTCAATGAAGCTTTCTTT. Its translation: CASSSFNEAFF.

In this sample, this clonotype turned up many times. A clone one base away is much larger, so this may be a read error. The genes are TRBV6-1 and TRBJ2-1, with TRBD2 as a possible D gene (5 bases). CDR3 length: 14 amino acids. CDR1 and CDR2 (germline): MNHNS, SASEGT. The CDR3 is CASSEGSSYNGQSF. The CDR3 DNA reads TGTGCCAGCAGTGAGGGGAGCTCCTACAATGGGCAGTCCTTC.

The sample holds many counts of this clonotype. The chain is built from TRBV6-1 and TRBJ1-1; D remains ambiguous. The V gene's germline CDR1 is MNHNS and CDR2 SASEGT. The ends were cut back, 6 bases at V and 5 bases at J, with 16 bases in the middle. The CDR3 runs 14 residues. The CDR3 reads CASSPPAQVTEAFF. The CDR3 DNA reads TGTGCCAGCAGCCCCCCCGCCCAGGTTACTGAAGCTTTCTTT.

The CDR3 loop reads CASSHNTGRANEQFF. CDR3 nucleotide sequence: TGCGCCAGCAGCCACAACACCGGCAGGGCCAATGAGCAGTTCTTC. This sequence joins TRBV4-1 and TRBJ2-1; possibly TRBD1 for D (5 bases). Germline V lookup: CDR1 MGHRA, CDR2 YSYEKL. Trimming took 3 bases from V and 6 from J, leaving 15 bases between them. This CDR3 has 15 amino acids.

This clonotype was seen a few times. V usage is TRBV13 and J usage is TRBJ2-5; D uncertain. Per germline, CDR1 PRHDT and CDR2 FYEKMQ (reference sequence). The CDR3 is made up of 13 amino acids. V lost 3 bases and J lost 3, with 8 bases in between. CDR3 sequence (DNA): TGTGCCAGCAGCTTCGGCGGAGAAGAGACCCAGTACTTC. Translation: CASSFGGEETQYF. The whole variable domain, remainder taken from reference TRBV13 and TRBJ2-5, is AAGVIQSPRHLIKEKRETATLKCYPIPRHDTVYWYQQGPGQDPQFLISFYEKMQSDKGSIPDRFSAQQFSDYHSELNMSSLELGDSALYFCASSFGGEETQYFGPGTRLLVL.

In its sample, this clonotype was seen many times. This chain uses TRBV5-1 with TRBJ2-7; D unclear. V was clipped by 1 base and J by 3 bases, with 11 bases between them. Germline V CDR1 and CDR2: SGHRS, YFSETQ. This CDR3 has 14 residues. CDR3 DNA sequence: TGCGCCAGCAGCTTGAACACTGATTACTACGAGCAGTACTTC. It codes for CASSLNTDYYEQYF.

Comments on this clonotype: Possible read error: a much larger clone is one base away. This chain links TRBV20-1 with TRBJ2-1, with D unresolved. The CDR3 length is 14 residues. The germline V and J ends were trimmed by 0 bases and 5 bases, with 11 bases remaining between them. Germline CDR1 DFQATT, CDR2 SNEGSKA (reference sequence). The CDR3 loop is CSARDHVRNNEQFF. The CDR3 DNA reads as TGCAGTGCTAGAGATCACGTGCGAAACAATGAGCAGTTCTTC.

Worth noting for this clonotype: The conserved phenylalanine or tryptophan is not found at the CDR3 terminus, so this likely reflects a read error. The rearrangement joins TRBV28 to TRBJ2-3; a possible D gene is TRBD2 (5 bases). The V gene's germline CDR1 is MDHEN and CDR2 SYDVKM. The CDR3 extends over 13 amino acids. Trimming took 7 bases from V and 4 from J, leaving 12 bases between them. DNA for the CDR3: TGTGCCAGCAATAAAGCGGTTGCAGATACGCAGTATTTG. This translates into CASNKAVADTQYL.

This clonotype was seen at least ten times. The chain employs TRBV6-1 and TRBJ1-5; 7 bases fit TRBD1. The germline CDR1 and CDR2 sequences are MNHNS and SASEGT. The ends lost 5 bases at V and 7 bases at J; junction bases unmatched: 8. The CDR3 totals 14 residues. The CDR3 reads CASSPNRGEQPQHF. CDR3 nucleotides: TGTGCCAGCAGTCCTAACAGGGGCGAACAGCCCCAGCATTTT.